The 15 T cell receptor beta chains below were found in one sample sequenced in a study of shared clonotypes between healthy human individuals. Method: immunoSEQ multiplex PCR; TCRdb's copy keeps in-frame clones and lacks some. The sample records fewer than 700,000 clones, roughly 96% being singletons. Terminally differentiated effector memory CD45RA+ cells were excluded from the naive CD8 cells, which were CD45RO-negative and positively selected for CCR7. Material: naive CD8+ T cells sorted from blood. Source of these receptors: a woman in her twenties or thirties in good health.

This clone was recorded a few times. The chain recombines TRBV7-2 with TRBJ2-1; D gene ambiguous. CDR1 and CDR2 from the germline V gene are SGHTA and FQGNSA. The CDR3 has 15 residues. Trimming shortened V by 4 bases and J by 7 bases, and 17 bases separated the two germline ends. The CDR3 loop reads CASSSLVRLGNEQFF. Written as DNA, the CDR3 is TGTGCCAGCAGCTCGCTTGTGCGACTTGGGAATGAGCAGTTCTTC.

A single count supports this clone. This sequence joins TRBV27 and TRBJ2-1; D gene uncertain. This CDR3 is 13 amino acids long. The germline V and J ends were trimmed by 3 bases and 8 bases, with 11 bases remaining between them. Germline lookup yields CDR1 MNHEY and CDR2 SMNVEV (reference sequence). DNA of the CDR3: TGTGCCAGCAGTTTGCTGGAGAACGATGAGCAGTTCTTC. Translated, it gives CASSLLENDEQFF.

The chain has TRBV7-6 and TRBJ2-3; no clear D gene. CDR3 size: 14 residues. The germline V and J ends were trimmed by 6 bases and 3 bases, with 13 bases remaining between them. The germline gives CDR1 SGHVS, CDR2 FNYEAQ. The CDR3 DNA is TGTGCCAGCAGTTCAGTCGTGTGGACAGATACGCAGTATTTT. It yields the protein CASSSVVWTDTQYF.

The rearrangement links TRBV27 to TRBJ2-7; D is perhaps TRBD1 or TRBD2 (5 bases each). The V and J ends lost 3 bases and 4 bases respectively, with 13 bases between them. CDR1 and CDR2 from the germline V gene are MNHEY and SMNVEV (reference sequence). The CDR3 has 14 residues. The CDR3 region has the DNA TGTGCCAGCAGTTTGGAGGTCAGGGCTTACGAGCAGTACTTC. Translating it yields CASSLEVRAYEQYF.

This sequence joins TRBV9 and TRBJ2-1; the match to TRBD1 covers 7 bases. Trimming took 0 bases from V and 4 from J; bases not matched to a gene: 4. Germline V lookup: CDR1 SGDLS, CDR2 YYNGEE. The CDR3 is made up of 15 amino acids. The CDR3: CASSVGGGVYNEQFF. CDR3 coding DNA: TGTGCCAGCAGCGTAGGAGGGGGCGTTTACAATGAGCAGTTCTTC. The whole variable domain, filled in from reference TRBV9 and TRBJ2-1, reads DSGVTQTPKHLITATGQRVTLRCSPRSGDLSVYWYQQSLDQGLQFLIQYYNGEERAKGNILERFSAQQFPDLHSELNLSSLELGDSALYFCASSVGGGVYNEQFFGPGTRLTVL.

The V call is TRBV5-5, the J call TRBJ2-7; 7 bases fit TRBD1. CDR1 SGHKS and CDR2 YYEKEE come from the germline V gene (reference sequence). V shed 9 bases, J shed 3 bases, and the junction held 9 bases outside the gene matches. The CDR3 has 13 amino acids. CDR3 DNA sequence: TGTGCCACCTCCGGGACAGCTAACTACGAGCAGTACTTC. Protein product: CATSGTANYEQYF.

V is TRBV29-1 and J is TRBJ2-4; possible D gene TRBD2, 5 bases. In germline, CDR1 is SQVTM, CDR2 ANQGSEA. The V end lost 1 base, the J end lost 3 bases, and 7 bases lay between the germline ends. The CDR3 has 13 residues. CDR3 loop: CSVEGGSKNIQYF. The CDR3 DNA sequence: TGCAGCGTTGAAGGAGGGAGCAAAAACATTCAGTACTTC. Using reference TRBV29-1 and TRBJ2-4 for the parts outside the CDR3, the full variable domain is SAVISQKPSRDICQRGTSLTIQCQVDSQVTMMFWYRQQPGQSLTLIATANQGSEATYESGFVIDKFPISRPNLTFSTLTVSNMSPEDSSIYLCSVEGGSKNIQYFGAGTRLSVL.

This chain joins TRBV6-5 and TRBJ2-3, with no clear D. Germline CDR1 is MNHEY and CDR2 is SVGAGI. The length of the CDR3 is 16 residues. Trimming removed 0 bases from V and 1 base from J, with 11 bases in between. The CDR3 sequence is CASSYSFGDRTDTQYF. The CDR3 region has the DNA TGTGCCAGCAGTTACTCGTTCGGCGACCGCACAGATACGCAGTATTTT.

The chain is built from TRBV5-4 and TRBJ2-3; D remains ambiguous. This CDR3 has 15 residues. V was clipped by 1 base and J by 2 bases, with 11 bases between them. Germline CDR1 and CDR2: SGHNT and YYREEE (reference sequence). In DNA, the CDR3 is TGTGCCAGCAGCTTGATGGGAAGCTACACAGATACGCAGTATTTT. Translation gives CASSLMGSYTDTQYF. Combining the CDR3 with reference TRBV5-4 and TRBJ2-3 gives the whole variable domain ETGVTQSPTHLIKTRGQQVTLRCSSQSGHNTVSWYQQALGQGPQFIFQYYREEENGRGNFPPRFSGLQFPNYSSELNVNALELDDSALYLCASSLMGSYTDTQYFGPGTRLTVL.

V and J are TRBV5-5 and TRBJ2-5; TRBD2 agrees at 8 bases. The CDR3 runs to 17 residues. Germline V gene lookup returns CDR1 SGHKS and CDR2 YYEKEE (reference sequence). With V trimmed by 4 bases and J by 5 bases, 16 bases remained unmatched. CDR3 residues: CASSPRPGTSDLETQYF. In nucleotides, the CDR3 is TGTGCCAGCAGCCCCCGCCCCGGGACTAGTGATTTGGAGACCCAGTACTTC.

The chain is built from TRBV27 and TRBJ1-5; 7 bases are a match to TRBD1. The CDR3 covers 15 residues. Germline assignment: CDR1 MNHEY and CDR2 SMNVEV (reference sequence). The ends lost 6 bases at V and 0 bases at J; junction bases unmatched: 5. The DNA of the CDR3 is TGTGCCAGCAGACCCCGGGACAGTAGCAATCAGCCCCAGCATTTT. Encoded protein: CASRPRDSSNQPQHF.

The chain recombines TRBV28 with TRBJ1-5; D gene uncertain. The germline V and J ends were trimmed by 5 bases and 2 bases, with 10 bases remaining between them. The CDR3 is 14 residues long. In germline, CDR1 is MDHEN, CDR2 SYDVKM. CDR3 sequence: CASSEDFGNQPQHF. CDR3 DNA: TGTGCCAGCAGTGAAGACTTTGGCAATCAGCCCCAGCATTTT.

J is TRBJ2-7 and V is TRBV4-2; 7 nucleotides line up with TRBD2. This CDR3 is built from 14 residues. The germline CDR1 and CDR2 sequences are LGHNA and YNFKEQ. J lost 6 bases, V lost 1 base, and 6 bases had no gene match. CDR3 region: CASSQVGLEGEQYF. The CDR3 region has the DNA TGTGCCAGCAGCCAAGTCGGACTAGAAGGCGAGCAGTACTTC.

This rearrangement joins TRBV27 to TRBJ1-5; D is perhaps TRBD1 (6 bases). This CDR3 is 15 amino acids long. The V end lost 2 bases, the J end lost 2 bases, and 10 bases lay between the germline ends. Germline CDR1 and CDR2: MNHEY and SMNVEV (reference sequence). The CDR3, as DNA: TGTGCCAGCAGTTTAGGGGGCGCAGGCAATCAGCCCCAGCATTTT. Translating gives CASSLGGAGNQPQHF.

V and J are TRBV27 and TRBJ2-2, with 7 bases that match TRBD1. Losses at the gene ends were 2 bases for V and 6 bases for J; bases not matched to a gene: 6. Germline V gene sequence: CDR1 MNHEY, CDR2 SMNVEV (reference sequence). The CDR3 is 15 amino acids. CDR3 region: CASSLVPGGSGELFF. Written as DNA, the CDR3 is TGTGCCAGCAGTTTAGTCCCAGGGGGATCCGGGGAGCTGTTTTTT.